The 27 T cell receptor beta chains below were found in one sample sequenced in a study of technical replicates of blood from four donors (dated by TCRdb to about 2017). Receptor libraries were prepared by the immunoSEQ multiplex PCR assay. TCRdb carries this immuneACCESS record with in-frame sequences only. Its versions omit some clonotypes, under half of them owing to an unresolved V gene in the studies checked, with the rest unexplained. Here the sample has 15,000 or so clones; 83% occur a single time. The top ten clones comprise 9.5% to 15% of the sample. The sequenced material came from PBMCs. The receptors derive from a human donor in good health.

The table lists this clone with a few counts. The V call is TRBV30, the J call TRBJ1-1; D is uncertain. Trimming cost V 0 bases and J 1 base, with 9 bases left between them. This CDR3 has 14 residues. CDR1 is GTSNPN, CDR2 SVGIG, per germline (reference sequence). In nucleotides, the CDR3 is TGTGCCTGGAGTGTACAGCTGGGGAACACTGAAGCTTTCTTT. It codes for CAWSVQLGNTEAFF.

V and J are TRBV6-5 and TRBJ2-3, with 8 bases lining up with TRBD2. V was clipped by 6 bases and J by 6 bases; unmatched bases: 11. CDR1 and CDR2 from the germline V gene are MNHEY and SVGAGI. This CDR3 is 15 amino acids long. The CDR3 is CASRGRGGSIDTQYF. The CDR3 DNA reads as TGTGCCAGCAGGGGCCGGGGGGGGAGCATCGATACGCAGTATTTT.

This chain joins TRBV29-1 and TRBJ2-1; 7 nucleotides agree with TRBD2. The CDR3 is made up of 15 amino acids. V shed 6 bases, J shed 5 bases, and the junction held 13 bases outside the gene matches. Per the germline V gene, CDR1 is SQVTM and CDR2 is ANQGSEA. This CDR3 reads CSVNGLELSDNEQFF. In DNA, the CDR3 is TGCAGCGTGAACGGACTAGAACTATCAGACAATGAGCAGTTCTTC.

For the CDR3, the DNA is TGTGCCAGTAGTATACCCCCCGGACAGTATGGCTACACCTTC. Translation: CASSIPPGQYGYTF. V usage is TRBV19 and J usage is TRBJ1-2; D may be TRBD1 (6 bases). V gave up 2 bases and J gave up 5 bases, with 12 bases separating them. Germline CDR1 reads LNHDA; CDR2 reads SQIVND (reference sequence). The CDR3 covers 14 residues.

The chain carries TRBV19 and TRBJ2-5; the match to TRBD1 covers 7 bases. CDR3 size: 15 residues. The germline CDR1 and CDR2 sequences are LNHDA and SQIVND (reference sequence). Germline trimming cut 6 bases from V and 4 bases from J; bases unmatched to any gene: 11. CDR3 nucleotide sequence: TGTGCCAGTAGCAGATCCCCTGGGACAGTAGAGACCCAGTACTTC. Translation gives CASSRSPGTVETQYF.

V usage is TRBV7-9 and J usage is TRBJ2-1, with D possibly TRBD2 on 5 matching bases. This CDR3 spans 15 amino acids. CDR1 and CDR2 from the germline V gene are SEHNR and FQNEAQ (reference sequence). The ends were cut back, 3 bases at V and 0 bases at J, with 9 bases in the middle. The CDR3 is CASSFGDGSYNEQFF. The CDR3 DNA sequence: TGTGCCAGCAGCTTCGGGGATGGCTCCTACAATGAGCAGTTCTTC.

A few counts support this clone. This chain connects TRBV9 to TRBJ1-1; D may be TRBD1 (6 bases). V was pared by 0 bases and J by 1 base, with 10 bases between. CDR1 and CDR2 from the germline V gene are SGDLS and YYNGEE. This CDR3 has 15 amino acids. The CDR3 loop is CASSVDGQQNTEAFF. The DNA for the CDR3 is TGTGCCAGCAGCGTAGATGGACAGCAGAACACTGAAGCTTTCTTT. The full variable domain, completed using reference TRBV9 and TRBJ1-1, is DSGVTQTPKHLITATGQRVTLRCSPRSGDLSVYWYQQSLDQGLQFLIQYYNGEERAKGNILERFSAQQFPDLHSELNLSSLELGDSALYFCASSVDGQQNTEAFFGQGTRLTVV.

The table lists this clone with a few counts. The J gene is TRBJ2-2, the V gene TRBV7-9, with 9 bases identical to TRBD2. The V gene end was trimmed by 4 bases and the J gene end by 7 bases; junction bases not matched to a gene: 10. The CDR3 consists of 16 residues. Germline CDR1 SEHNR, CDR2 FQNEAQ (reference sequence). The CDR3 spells CASSWPSGETDGELFF. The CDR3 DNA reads TGTGCCAGCAGCTGGCCTAGCGGGGAGACGGACGGGGAGCTGTTTTTT.

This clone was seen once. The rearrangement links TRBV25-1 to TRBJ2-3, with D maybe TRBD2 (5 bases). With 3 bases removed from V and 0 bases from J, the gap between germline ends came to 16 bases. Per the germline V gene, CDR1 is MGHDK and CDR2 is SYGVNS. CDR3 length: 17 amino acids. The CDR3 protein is CASSEPSSRTSTDTQYF. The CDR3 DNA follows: TGTGCCAGCAGTGAGCCTAGCAGCAGAACTAGCACAGATACGCAGTATTTT.

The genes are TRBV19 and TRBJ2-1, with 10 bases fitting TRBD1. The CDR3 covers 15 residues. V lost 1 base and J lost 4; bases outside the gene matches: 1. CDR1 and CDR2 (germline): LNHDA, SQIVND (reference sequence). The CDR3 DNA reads TGTGCCAGTAGTATAGGGGACAGGGGATACAATGAGCAGTTCTTC. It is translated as CASSIGDRGYNEQFF.

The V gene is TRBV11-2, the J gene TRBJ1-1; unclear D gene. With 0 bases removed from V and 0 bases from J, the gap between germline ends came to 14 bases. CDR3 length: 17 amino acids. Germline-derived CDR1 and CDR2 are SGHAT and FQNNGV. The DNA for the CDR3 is TGTGCCAGCAGCTTAGATCGCGGCCGACCCATGAACACTGAAGCTTTCTTT. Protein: CASSLDRGRPMNTEAFF.

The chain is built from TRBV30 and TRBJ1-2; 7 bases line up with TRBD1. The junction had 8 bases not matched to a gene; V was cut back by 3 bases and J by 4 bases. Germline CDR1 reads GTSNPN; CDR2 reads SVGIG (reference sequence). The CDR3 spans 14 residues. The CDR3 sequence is CAWSPQTGSYGYTF. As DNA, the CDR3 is TGTGCCTGGAGCCCCCAGACAGGGAGCTATGGCTACACCTTC.

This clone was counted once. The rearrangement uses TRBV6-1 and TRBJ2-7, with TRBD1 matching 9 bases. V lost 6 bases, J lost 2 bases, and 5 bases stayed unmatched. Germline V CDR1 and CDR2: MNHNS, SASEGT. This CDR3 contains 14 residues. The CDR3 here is CASRGTGSPYEQYF. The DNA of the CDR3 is TGTGCCAGCAGAGGGACAGGGTCTCCCTACGAGCAGTACTTC.

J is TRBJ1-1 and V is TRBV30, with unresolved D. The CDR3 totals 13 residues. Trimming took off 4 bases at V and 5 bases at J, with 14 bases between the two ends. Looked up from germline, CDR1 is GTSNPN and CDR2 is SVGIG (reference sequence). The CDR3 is CAWMRTGRTEAFF. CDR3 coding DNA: TGTGCCTGGATGCGAACTGGGAGGACTGAAGCTTTCTTT.

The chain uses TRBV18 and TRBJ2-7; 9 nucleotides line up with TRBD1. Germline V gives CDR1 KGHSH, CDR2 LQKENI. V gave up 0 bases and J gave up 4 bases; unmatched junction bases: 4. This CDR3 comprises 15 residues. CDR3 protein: CASSPPATGGYEQYF. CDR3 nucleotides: TGTGCCAGCTCACCACCTGCGACAGGGGGATACGAGCAGTACTTC.

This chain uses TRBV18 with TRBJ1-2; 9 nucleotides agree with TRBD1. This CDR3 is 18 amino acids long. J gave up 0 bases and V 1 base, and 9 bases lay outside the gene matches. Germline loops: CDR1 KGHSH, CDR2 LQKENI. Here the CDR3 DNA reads TGTGCCAGCTCACCACTCCCCGGGACAGGGCTGACTAACTATGGCTACACCTTC. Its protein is CASSPLPGTGLTNYGYTF.

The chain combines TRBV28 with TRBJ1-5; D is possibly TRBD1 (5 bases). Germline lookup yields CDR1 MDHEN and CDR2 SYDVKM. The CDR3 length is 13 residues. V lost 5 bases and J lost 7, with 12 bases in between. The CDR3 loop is CASSLDSLQPQHF. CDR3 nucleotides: TGTGCCAGCAGTCTCGACAGTCTACAGCCCCAGCATTTT.

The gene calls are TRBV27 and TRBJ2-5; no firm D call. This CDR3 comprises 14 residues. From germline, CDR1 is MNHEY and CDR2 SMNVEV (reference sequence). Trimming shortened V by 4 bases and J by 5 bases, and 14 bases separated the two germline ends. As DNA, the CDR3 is TGTGCCAGCAGTTCTACTCATACTTGGGAGACCCAGTACTTC. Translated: CASSSTHTWETQYF.

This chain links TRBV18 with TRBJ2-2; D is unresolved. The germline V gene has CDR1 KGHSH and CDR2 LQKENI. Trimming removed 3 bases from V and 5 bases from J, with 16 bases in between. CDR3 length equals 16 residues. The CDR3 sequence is CASSPPLATGTGELFF. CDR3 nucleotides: TGTGCCAGCTCACCCCCGCTCGCCACGGGTACCGGGGAGCTGTTTTTT.

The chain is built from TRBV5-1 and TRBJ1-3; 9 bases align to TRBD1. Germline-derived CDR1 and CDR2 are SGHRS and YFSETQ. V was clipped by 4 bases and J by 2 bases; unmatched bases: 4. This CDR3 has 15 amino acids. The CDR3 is CASSTDRGTGNTIYF. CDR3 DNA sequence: TGCGCCAGCAGCACGGACAGGGGCACTGGAAACACCATATATTTT.

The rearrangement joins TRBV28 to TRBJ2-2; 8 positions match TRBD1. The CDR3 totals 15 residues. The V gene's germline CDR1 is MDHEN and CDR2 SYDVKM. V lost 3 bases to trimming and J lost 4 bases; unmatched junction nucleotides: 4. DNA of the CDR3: TGTGCCAGCAGTTTGGTTGGGACAGGCACCGGGGAGCTGTTTTTT. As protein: CASSLVGTGTGELFF.

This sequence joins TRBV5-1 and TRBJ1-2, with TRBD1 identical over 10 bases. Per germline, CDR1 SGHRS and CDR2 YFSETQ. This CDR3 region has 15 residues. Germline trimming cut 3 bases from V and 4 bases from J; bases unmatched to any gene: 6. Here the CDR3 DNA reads TGCGCCAGCAGCTCCGGGACAGGGGTCGCCTATGGCTACACCTTC. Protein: CASSSGTGVAYGYTF.

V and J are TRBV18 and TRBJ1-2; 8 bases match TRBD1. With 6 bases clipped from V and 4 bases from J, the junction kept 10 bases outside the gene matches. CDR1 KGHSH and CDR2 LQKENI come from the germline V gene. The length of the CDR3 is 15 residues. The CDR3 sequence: CASSLGTGSTYGYTF. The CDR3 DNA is TGTGCCAGCTCTCTCGGGACAGGTTCCACCTATGGCTACACCTTC. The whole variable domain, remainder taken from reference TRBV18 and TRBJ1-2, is NAGVMQNPRHLVRRRGQEARLRCSPMKGHSHVYWYRQLPEEGLKFMVYLQKENIIDESGMPKERFSAEFPKEGPSILRIQQVVRGDSAAYFCASSLGTGSTYGYTFGSGTRLTVV.

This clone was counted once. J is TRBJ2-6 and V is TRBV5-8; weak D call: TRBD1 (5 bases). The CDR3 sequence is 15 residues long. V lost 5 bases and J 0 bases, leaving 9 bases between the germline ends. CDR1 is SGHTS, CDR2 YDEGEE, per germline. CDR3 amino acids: CASSSGHSGANVLTF. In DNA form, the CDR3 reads TGTGCCAGCAGTTCAGGGCACTCTGGGGCCAACGTCCTGACTTTC.

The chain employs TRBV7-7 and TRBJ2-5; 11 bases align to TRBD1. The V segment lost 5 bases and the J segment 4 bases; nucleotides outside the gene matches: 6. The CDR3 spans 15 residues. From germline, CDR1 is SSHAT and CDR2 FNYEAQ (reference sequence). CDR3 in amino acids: CASSPRTGGGETQYF. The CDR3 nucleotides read TGTGCCAGCAGCCCACGGACAGGGGGCGGAGAGACCCAGTACTTC.

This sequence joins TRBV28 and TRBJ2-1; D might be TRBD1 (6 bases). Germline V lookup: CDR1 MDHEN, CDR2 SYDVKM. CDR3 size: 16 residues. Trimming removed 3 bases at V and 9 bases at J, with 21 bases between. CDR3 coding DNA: TGTGCCAGCAGTTTGTCCGGGACAACGAGAGAAGGTGAGCAGTTCTTC. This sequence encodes CASSLSGTTREGEQFF.

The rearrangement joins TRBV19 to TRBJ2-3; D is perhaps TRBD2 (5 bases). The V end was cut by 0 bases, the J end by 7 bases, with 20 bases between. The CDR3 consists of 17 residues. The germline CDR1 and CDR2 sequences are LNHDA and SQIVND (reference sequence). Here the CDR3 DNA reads TGTGCCAGTAGTATAGAGGGTGAGGGTTTTGGTATTCATACGCAGTATTTT. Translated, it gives CASSIEGEGFGIHTQYF.